The rows below give T cell receptor beta chains drawn from one sample of a study of Graves' ophthalmopathy and Graves' hyperthyroidism. In TCRdb, the multiplex PCR reads were re-called with MiXCR into one record per CDR3 protein. The sample has more than 1,000,000 distinct CDR3 sequences; about 40% are singletons. The specimen was peripheral blood or thyroid tissue (not recorded which). All receptors derive from an adult man with Graves' hyperthyroidism. Each CDR3 is given with its conserved first and last residue. Fields, in order: clone size, J gene, D gene, V gene, CDR3 protein, CDR3 DNA. A D gene is named only where the DNA matches it firmly. Only part of the rows carry a size: once, few, many, or a class if the clone is expanded.

clone_size: .
j_call: TRBJ2-2
d_call: .
v_call: TRBV7-9
cdr3_aa: CVSSLVGVRTGELFF
cdr3_nt: TGTGTCAGCAGCTTAGTGGGGGTCCGGACCGGGGAGCTGTTTTTT

clone_size: .
j_call: TRBJ1-4
d_call: .
v_call: TRBV15
cdr3_aa: CATSRVRAKLFF
cdr3_nt: TGTGCCACCAGCAGAGTCAGGGCCAAACTGTTTTTT

clone_size: many
j_call: TRBJ1-2
d_call: .
v_call: TRBV19
cdr3_aa: CASRVGTYDGYTF
cdr3_nt: TGTGCCAGTAGGGTCGGGACTTACGATGGCTACACCTTC

clone_size: once
j_call: TRBJ2-5
d_call: TRBD2
v_call: TRBV20-1
cdr3_aa: CSAGKAGGLGETQYF
cdr3_nt: TGCAGTGCTGGGAAAGCGGGGGGGCTTGGGGAGACCCAGTACTTC

clone_size: many
j_call: TRBJ1-1
d_call: TRBD1
v_call: TRBV5-1
cdr3_aa: CASSLSLGTDNTEAFF
cdr3_nt: TGCGCCAGCAGCTTGAGTCTCGGGACAGATAACACTGAAGCTTTCTTT

clone_size: many
j_call: TRBJ1-1
d_call: .
v_call: TRBV19
cdr3_aa: CASSILDSGAFF
cdr3_nt: TGTGCCAGTAGTATTCTGGACTCTGGAGCTTTCTTT

clone_size: few
j_call: TRBJ2-5
d_call: .
v_call: TRBV20-1
cdr3_aa: CSAATGREETQYF
cdr3_nt: TGCAGTGCCGCCACAGGACGTGAAGAGACCCAGTACTTC

clone_size: .
j_call: TRBJ1-1
d_call: .
v_call: TRBV29-1
cdr3_aa: CSVQGRGNTEAFF
cdr3_nt: TGCAGCGTACAGGGACGTGGTAACACTGAAGCTTTCTTT

clone_size: many
j_call: TRBJ1-2
d_call: .
v_call: TRBV9
cdr3_aa: CASSVGIGGSNYGYTF
cdr3_nt: TGTGCCAGCAGCGTAGGAATAGGGGGATCTAACTATGGCTACACCTTC

clone_size: .
j_call: TRBJ1-6
d_call: .
v_call: TRBV15
cdr3_aa: CATSRDAGGNSPLHF
cdr3_nt: TGTGCCACCAGCAGAGATGCGGGGGGTAATTCACCCCTCCACTTT

clone_size: many
j_call: TRBJ1-2
d_call: .
v_call: TRBV7-9
cdr3_aa: CASSLDRTDYGYTF
cdr3_nt: TGTGCCAGCAGCTTAGACAGGACGGATTATGGCTACACCTTC

clone_size: .
j_call: TRBJ1-1
d_call: .
v_call: TRBV29-1
cdr3_aa: CSVVRQGIAFF
cdr3_nt: TGCAGCGTTGTTCGTCAGGGTATAGCTTTCTTT

clone_size: few
j_call: TRBJ2-5
d_call: TRBD1
v_call: TRBV9
cdr3_aa: CASSSHHRGHQETQYF
cdr3_nt: TGTGCCAGCAGCTCCCATCACAGGGGGCACCAAGAGACCCAGTACTTC

clone_size: .
j_call: TRBJ1-3
d_call: .
v_call: TRBV29-1
cdr3_aa: CSVVRAMNTIYF
cdr3_nt: TGCAGCGTTGTAAGGGCCATGAACACCATATATTTT

clone_size: few
j_call: TRBJ2-2
d_call: TRBD1
v_call: TRBV29-1
cdr3_aa: CSVGTGGGELFF
cdr3_nt: TGCAGCGTTGGGACAGGCGGCGGGGAGCTGTTTTTT

clone_size: many
j_call: TRBJ2-7
d_call: .
v_call: TRBV7-8
cdr3_aa: CASSLAVTRRSYEQYF
cdr3_nt: TGTGCCAGCAGCTTAGCCGTGACTCGACGCTCCTACGAGCAGTACTTC

clone_size: many
j_call: TRBJ1-1
d_call: .
v_call: TRBV2
cdr3_aa: CASSVQGLNTEAFF
cdr3_nt: TGTGCCAGCAGTGTTCAGGGTCTGAACACTGAAGCTTTCTTT

clone_size: many
j_call: TRBJ1-2
d_call: .
v_call: TRBV5-4
cdr3_aa: CASSLAGATTTF
cdr3_nt: TGTGCCAGCAGCTTGGCCGGGGCCACGACGACCTTC

clone_size: many
j_call: TRBJ1-6
d_call: TRBD1
v_call: TRBV28
cdr3_aa: CASSIGGVDSPLHF
cdr3_nt: TGTGCCAGCAGTATAGGGGGCGTAGATTCACCCCTCCACTTT

clone_size: .
j_call: TRBJ2-7
d_call: .
v_call: TRBV5-6
cdr3_aa: CASSLGGQLYEQYF
cdr3_nt: TGTGCCAGCAGCTTGGGCGGACAGCTCTACGAGCAGTACTTC

clone_size: many
j_call: TRBJ1-3
d_call: .
v_call: TRBV7-8
cdr3_aa: CASSLDGRDSGNTIYF
cdr3_nt: TGTGCCAGCAGCTTAGACGGCAGGGACTCTGGAAACACCATATATTTT

clone_size: many
j_call: TRBJ1-2
d_call: TRBD1
v_call: TRBV20-1
cdr3_aa: CSARDGTAYPLGYTF
cdr3_nt: TGCAGTGCCAGAGACGGGACAGCCTATCCCTTAGGCTACACCTTC

clone_size: many
j_call: TRBJ2-7
d_call: .
v_call: TRBV24-1
cdr3_aa: CASCRGGQYF
cdr3_nt: TGTGCCAGTTGCAGGGGCGGGCAGTACTTC

clone_size: .
j_call: TRBJ2-5
d_call: .
v_call: TRBV7-2
cdr3_aa: CASSLVGVGPGTQYF
cdr3_nt: TGTGCCAGCAGCTTAGTCGGGGTTGGGCCTGGGACCCAGTACTTC

clone_size: few
j_call: TRBJ2-5
d_call: TRBD1
v_call: TRBV9
cdr3_aa: CASSDGTAPSETQYF
cdr3_nt: TGTGCCAGCAGCGATGGGACAGCCCCAAGTGAGACCCAGTACTTC

clone_size: .
j_call: TRBJ2-7
d_call: .
v_call: TRBV29-1
cdr3_aa: CSVDLSGSSINYEQYF
cdr3_nt: TGCAGCGTTGATCTTTCCGGGAGCAGCATAAACTACGAGCAGTACTTC

clone_size: .
j_call: TRBJ2-5
d_call: .
v_call: TRBV7-2
cdr3_aa: CASSLAWGLAVGQETQYF
cdr3_nt: TGTGCCAGCAGCTTAGCATGGGGGTTGGCGGTGGGCCAAGAGACCCAGTACTTC

clone_size: many
j_call: TRBJ2-5
d_call: TRBD2
v_call: TRBV15
cdr3_aa: CATSQRLAGAETQYF
cdr3_nt: TGTGCCACCAGCCAACGACTAGCGGGGGCGGAGACCCAGTACTTC